This T cell receptor (beta chain) was profiled in a study of blood T cell repertoires in COVID-19. For the study at large: COVID-19 samples, acute and convalescent, were from the United States, Italy and Spain. T cells, B-cell-depleted T cells, or PBMCs provided the cDNA or gDNA that served as material.

The V gene end was trimmed by 4 bases and the J gene end by 4 bases; junction bases not matched to a gene: 3. Germline V gene sequence: CDR1 SGHRS, CDR2 YFSETQ. The CDR3 loop spans 14 amino acids. Original processing notes: It was from reference gene primer amplification that nucleated cell counts were estimated. Clones were sequenced by immunoSEQ multiplex PCR, and TCRdb holds only the in-frame ones, with some missing. That table is the source of V, J and clone size, and D and trimming were worked out from the DNA. This table has 100,000 to 110,000 clones, about 83% appearing once. The chain employs TRBV5-1 and TRBJ2-7; 12 bases are a match to TRBD1. The TCR sequence derives from a human donor in a cohort sampled during active COVID-19. The sample comprised peripheral blood. The CDR3 here is CASSGTGGGYEQYF. As DNA, the CDR3 is TGCGCCAGCAGCGGGACAGGGGGCGGTTACGAGCAGTACTTC.